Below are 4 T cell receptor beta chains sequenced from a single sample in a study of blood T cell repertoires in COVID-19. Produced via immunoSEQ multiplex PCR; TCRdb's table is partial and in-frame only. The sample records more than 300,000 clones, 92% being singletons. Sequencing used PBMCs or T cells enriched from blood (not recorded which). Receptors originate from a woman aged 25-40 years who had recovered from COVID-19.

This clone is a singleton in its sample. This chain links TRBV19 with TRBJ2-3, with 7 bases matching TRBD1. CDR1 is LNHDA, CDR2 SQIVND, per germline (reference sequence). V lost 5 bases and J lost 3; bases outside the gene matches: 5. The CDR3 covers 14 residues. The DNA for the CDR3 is TGTGCCAGTAGTGCAACAGGGGCGACAGATACGCAGTATTTT. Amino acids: CASSATGATDTQYF.

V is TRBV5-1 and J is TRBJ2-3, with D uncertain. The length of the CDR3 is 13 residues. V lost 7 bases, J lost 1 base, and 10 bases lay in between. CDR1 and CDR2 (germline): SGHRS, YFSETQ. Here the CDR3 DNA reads TGCGCCAGCTCAAATCCCCGCACAGATACGCAGTATTTT. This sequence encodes CASSNPRTDTQYF.

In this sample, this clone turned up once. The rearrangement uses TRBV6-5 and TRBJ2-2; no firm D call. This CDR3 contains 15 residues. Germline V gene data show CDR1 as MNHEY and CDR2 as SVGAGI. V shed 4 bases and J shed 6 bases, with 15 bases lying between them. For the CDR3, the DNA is TGTGCCAGCAGTTCGCTAACCGGGTCCTCCGGGGAGCTGTTTTTT. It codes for CASSSLTGSSGELFF.

CDR3 in amino acids: CASSLGISGANVLTF. As DNA, the CDR3 is TGTGCCAGCAGTCTAGGAATTTCTGGGGCCAACGTCCTGACTTTC. This chain joins TRBV6-5 and TRBJ2-6; D unresolved. The CDR3 spans 15 residues. The V and J ends lost 5 bases and 1 base respectively, with 9 bases between them. Germline-derived CDR1 and CDR2 are MNHEY and SVGAGI.